The 26 T cell receptor beta chains reported below all come from one sample, sequenced in a study of blood T cell repertoires in COVID-19 (dated by TCRdb to the early 2020s). Library preparation employed the immunoSEQ multiplex PCR assay. Imported from immuneACCESS, the table was reduced by TCRdb to in-frame sequences with V and J called. These copies leave out some clones; in studies compared against another copy, an unresolved V gene accounts for under half, and the cause of the remainder is not known. This sample lists 200,000 to 300,000 clones; roughly 84% were detected once. The ten top clones hold 27% of the sample. The sample taken for sequencing was peripheral blood. These receptors all come from a man aged 40-49 years with acute or convalescent COVID-19.

The V call is TRBV6-5, the J call TRBJ2-1; D remains ambiguous. From germline, CDR1 is MNHEY and CDR2 SVGAGI. With 2 bases removed from V and 5 bases from J, the gap between germline ends came to 10 bases. This CDR3 comprises 14 residues. The CDR3 here is CASSYVGSHNEQFF. As DNA, the CDR3 is TGTGCCAGCAGTTACGTGGGCAGTCACAATGAGCAGTTCTTC.

The chain combines TRBV5-1 with TRBJ1-2; the match to TRBD1 covers 9 bases. This CDR3 spans 16 amino acids. The germline CDR1 and CDR2 sequences are SGHRS and YFSETQ. Unmatched junction bases numbered 9, after V lost 4 bases and J lost 2 bases. The CDR3: CASSMGPGTGNYGYTF. CDR3 nucleotide sequence: TGCGCCAGCAGCATGGGTCCCGGGACAGGGAACTATGGCTACACCTTC.

The CDR3 DNA sequence: TGTGCCAGCAGTATTAACAGGGGACACTATGGCTACACCTTC. This translates into CASSINRGHYGYTF. V usage is TRBV28 and J usage is TRBJ1-2, with 7 bases lining up with TRBD1. This CDR3 has 14 amino acids. V shed 5 bases, J shed 3 bases, and the junction held 6 bases outside the gene matches. Germline CDR1 and CDR2: MDHEN and SYDVKM.

This clone has more than one count but fewer than ten. This chain uses TRBV6-1 with TRBJ1-2; D possibly corresponds to TRBD1 (5 bases). The V and J ends lost 1 base and 3 bases respectively, with 15 bases between them. Germline lookup yields CDR1 MNHNS and CDR2 SASEGT. The length of the CDR3 is 16 residues. CDR3 DNA: TGTGCCAGCAGTGAAGGGCTCGGGGGGACGCACTATGGCTACACCTTC. Amino acids: CASSEGLGGTHYGYTF.

The chain is built from TRBV10-3 and TRBJ2-1, with a tentative D call TRBD1 (6 bases). The CDR3 is made up of 14 amino acids. Germline CDR1 and CDR2: ENHRY and SYGVKD. V was trimmed by 0 bases and J by 5 bases, leaving 8 bases between them. DNA of the CDR3: TGTGCCATCAGTGAGTCGGGGGCAAACAATGAGCAGTTCTTC. It is translated as CAISESGANNEQFF.

V is TRBV30 and J is TRBJ1-1; D is perhaps TRBD1 (6 bases). Germline-derived CDR1 and CDR2 are GTSNPN and SVGIG (reference sequence). This CDR3 contains 14 residues. Between the trimmed V and J ends, which lost 8 bases and 0 bases, there was a span of 16 bases. Here the CDR3 DNA reads TGTGCCGCCCACCAAGGACAGATGAACACTGAAGCTTTCTTT. It is translated as CAAHQGQMNTEAFF.

The chain is built from TRBV2 and TRBJ1-3; D unresolved. The CDR3 is 14 amino acids. CDR1 is SNHLY, CDR2 FYNNEI, per germline. With 8 bases removed from V and 4 bases from J, the gap between germline ends came to 15 bases. The CDR3 loop reads CASSYAGSGNTIYF. DNA for the CDR3: TGTGCCAGCTCGTACGCAGGCTCCGGAAACACCATATATTTT.

This clone was picked up one time. The rearrangement joins TRBV6-2 or TRBV6-3 to TRBJ2-1, with 7 bases that match TRBD2. Germline values: CDR1 MNHEY, CDR2 SVGEGT. The junction had 18 bases not matched to a gene; V was cut back by 6 bases and J by 1 base. The CDR3 is 19 residues long. The CDR3 loop reads CASRPNSIRAGVSYNEQFF. Written as DNA, the CDR3 is TGTGCCAGCAGACCTAACTCAATTCGGGCGGGAGTATCCTACAATGAGCAGTTCTTC.

V usage is TRBV3-1 (or the pseudogene TRBV3-2) and J usage is TRBJ2-3, with D possibly being TRBD2 (5 bases). V was cut by 0 bases and J by 2 bases, with 15 bases left in between. The CDR3 spans 17 residues. Looked up from germline, CDR1 is LGHDT and CDR2 is YNNKEL (reference sequence). The CDR3 is CASSQDGVRLNTDTQYF. In DNA form, the CDR3 reads TGTGCCAGCAGCCAAGACGGGGTCAGACTTAACACAGATACGCAGTATTTT.

The chain has TRBV29-1 and TRBJ2-1; TRBD1 aligns across 9 bases. The germline gives CDR1 SQVTM, CDR2 ANQGSEA. V was clipped by 8 bases and J by 7 bases; unmatched bases: 9. CDR3 length equals 13 residues. In DNA form, the CDR3 reads TGCAGCTCCCAAGGGACAGGGAGTAATGAGCAGTTCTTC. As protein: CSSQGTGSNEQFF.

The rearrangement joins TRBV9 to TRBJ2-1, with TRBD2 identical over 14 bases. This CDR3 region has 18 residues. The V and J ends lost 0 bases and 7 bases, in that order; junction bases with no gene match: 9. Germline V gene sequence: CDR1 SGDLS, CDR2 YYNGEE. The CDR3 reads CASSVEGGGLAGVNEQFF. Written as DNA, the CDR3 is TGTGCCAGCAGCGTAGAGGGTGGGGGACTAGCGGGAGTAAATGAGCAGTTCTTC.

The chain has TRBV2 and TRBJ1-4; 11 positions match TRBD1. Germline V gene lookup returns CDR1 SNHLY and CDR2 FYNNEI. Trimming cost V 4 bases and J 2 bases; bases outside gene matches: 6. This CDR3 is 17 amino acids long. The CDR3 DNA follows: TGTGCCAGCAGTGGATTGGACAGGGGGCGGACTAATGAAAAACTGTTTTTT. Encoded protein: CASSGLDRGRTNEKLFF.

The gene calls are TRBV12-5 and TRBJ2-1, with D possibly matching TRBD2 (6 bases). Per germline, CDR1 LGHNT and CDR2 FRNRAP. V was pared by 3 bases and J by 8 bases, with 14 bases between. This CDR3 comprises 14 residues. CDR3 in amino acids: CASGFQGGVDEQFF. The DNA for the CDR3 is TGTGCTAGTGGTTTTCAAGGAGGGGTGGATGAGCAGTTCTTC.

The chain has TRBV19 and TRBJ1-2; the D is unclear. V was clipped by 4 bases and J by 8 bases, with 14 bases between them. Germline assignment: CDR1 LNHDA and CDR2 SQIVND (reference sequence). The CDR3 has 13 amino acids. CDR3 protein: CASSKSARMGYTF. CDR3 in DNA: TGTGCCAGTAGTAAGAGCGCCCGGATGGGCTACACCTTC.

V and J are TRBV7-9 and TRBJ2-1; 10 bases match TRBD2. This CDR3 is 12 amino acids long. Trimming cost V 6 bases and J 14 bases; bases outside gene matches: 7. Germline values: CDR1 SEHNR, CDR2 FQNEAQ (reference sequence). Here the CDR3 reads CASRQQLAGEFF. The CDR3 coding sequence is TGTGCCAGCAGACAACAGCTAGCGGGAGAGTTCTTC.

The chain employs TRBV2 and TRBJ1-2; no firm D call. The CDR3 length is 16 residues. Germline loops: CDR1 SNHLY, CDR2 FYNNEI. Trimming stripped 3 bases from V and 3 bases from J, with 17 bases between. CDR3: CASSEDLGRVHYGYTF. CDR3 in DNA: TGTGCCAGCAGTGAGGATCTGGGGAGGGTACACTATGGCTACACCTTC. The variable domain in full, completed from reference TRBV2 and TRBJ1-2, reads EPEVTQTPSHQVTQMGQEVILRCVPISNHLYFYWYRQILGQKVEFLVSFYNNEISEKSEIFDDQFSVERPDGSNFTLKIRSTKLEDSAMYFCASSEDLGRVHYGYTFGSGTRLTVV.

J is TRBJ2-7 and V is TRBV2; 7 nucleotides align to TRBD2. Trimming took 7 bases from V and 2 from J; bases not matched to a gene: 8. Germline assignment: CDR1 SNHLY and CDR2 FYNNEI. CDR3 size: 14 residues. This CDR3 is CASKELAPTYEQYF. The CDR3 coding sequence is TGTGCCAGCAAGGAACTAGCGCCCACCTACGAGCAGTACTTC.

The V and J genes are TRBV3-1 (or the pseudogene TRBV3-2) and TRBJ2-3; D perhaps matches TRBD2 (5 bases). V lost 0 bases to trimming and J lost 1 base, with 11 bases between them. This CDR3 contains 16 residues. From germline, CDR1 is LGHDT and CDR2 YNNKEL (reference sequence). Written as DNA, the CDR3 is TGTGCCAGCAGCCAAGATAGGCGGAGGCGCACAGATACGCAGTATTTT. Translation: CASSQDRRRRTDTQYF.

The sample holds one count of this clone. The chain joins TRBV9 to TRBJ1-1; 7 nucleotides match TRBD1. The V gene's germline CDR1 is SGDLS and CDR2 YYNGEE. V lost 2 bases to trimming and J lost 5 bases; unmatched junction nucleotides: 6. This CDR3 is built from 14 residues. Written as DNA, the CDR3 is TGTGCCAGCAGCGTCTTACAGGGGCCTACTGAAGCTTTCTTT. Translating gives CASSVLQGPTEAFF.

The chain has TRBV7-3 and TRBJ2-1, with D perhaps TRBD2 (6 bases). The V end was cut by 5 bases, the J end by 5 bases, with 7 bases between. The CDR3 contains 12 residues. Germline assignment: CDR1 SGHTA and CDR2 FQGTGA. CDR3 DNA sequence: TGTGCCAGCAGCCTAGCGAACAATGAGCAGTTCTTC. Amino acid sequence: CASSLANNEQFF.

This clone was observed once. The rearrangement uses TRBV7-2 and TRBJ2-1, with 10 bases identical to TRBD2. Trimming cost V 3 bases and J 7 bases; bases outside gene matches: 9. Germline CDR1 SGHTA, CDR2 FQGNSA. CDR3 size: 16 residues. CDR3 DNA: TGTGCCAGCAGCTTCCCTAGCGGGAGATTAAGGAATGAGCAGTTCTTC. Its protein is CASSFPSGRLRNEQFF.

The chain carries TRBV5-4 and TRBJ2-5; 7 bases fit TRBD1. With V trimmed by 3 bases and J by 2 bases, 10 bases remained unmatched. The CDR3 sequence is 16 residues long. Germline CDR1 reads SGHNT; CDR2 reads YYREEE (reference sequence). The CDR3 DNA is TGTGCCAGCAGCTGGGGGACAGAGTCCCGACAAGAGACCCAGTACTTC. Translation: CASSWGTESRQETQYF.

This clone was detected once. The chain uses TRBV30 and TRBJ1-2; D not certain. The CDR3 runs to 14 residues. Trimming took off 3 bases at V and 2 bases at J, with 13 bases between the two ends. Germline V CDR1 and CDR2: GTSNPN, SVGIG (reference sequence). The CDR3 loop is CAWRRLEQNYGYTF. For the CDR3, the DNA is TGTGCCTGGAGAAGATTAGAACAGAACTATGGCTACACCTTC.

The count of this clone is one. The chain is built from TRBV5-5 and TRBJ2-3; 8 bases are a match to TRBD2. This CDR3 has 14 amino acids. V lost 5 bases and J lost 2; bases outside the gene matches: 4. Germline V gene data show CDR1 as SGHKS and CDR2 as YYEKEE (reference sequence). DNA for the CDR3: TGTGCCAGCAGTACTAGCGGAGACACAGATACGCAGTATTTT. Translated: CASSTSGDTDTQYF. The entire variable domain, with the rest obtained from reference TRBV5-5 and TRBJ2-3, is as follows: DAGVTQSPTHLIKTRGQQVTLRCSPISGHKSVSWYQQVLGQGPQFIFQYYEKEERGRGNFPDRFSARQFPNYSSELNVNALLLGDSALYLCASSTSGDTDTQYFGPGTRLTVL.

J is TRBJ2-2 and V is TRBV24-1, with TRBD2 as a possible D gene (5 bases). The V and J ends lost 5 bases and 5 bases respectively, with 5 bases between them. The germline CDR1 and CDR2 sequences are KGHDR and SFDVKD. CDR3 length: 12 residues. CDR3 protein: CATSGGTGELFF. CDR3 sequence (DNA): TGTGCCACCAGTGGAGGGACCGGGGAGCTGTTTTTT.

CDR3 nucleotides: TGTGCCAGCAGCCTAACGACCAGGGGCAATGAGCAGTTCTTC. This translates into CASSLTTRGNEQFF. This chain connects TRBV13 to TRBJ2-1; a weak D match, TRBD1 (6 bases). Germline CDR1 and CDR2: PRHDT and FYEKMQ (reference sequence). With 5 bases removed from V and 6 bases from J, the gap between germline ends came to 14 bases. The CDR3 contains 14 residues.